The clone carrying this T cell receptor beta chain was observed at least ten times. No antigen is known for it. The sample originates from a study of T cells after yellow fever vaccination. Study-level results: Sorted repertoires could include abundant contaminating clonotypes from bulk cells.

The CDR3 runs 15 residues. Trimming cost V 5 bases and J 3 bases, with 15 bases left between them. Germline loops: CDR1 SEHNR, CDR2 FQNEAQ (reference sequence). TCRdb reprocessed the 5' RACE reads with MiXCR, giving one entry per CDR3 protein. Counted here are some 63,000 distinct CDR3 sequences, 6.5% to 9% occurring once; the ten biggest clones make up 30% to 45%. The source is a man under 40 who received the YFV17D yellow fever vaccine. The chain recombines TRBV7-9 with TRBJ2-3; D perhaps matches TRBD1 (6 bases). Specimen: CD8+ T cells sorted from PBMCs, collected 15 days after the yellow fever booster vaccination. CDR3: CASSPGAQITDTQYF. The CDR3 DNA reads TGTGCCAGCAGCCCAGGGGCCCAGATTACAGATACGCAGTATTTT.